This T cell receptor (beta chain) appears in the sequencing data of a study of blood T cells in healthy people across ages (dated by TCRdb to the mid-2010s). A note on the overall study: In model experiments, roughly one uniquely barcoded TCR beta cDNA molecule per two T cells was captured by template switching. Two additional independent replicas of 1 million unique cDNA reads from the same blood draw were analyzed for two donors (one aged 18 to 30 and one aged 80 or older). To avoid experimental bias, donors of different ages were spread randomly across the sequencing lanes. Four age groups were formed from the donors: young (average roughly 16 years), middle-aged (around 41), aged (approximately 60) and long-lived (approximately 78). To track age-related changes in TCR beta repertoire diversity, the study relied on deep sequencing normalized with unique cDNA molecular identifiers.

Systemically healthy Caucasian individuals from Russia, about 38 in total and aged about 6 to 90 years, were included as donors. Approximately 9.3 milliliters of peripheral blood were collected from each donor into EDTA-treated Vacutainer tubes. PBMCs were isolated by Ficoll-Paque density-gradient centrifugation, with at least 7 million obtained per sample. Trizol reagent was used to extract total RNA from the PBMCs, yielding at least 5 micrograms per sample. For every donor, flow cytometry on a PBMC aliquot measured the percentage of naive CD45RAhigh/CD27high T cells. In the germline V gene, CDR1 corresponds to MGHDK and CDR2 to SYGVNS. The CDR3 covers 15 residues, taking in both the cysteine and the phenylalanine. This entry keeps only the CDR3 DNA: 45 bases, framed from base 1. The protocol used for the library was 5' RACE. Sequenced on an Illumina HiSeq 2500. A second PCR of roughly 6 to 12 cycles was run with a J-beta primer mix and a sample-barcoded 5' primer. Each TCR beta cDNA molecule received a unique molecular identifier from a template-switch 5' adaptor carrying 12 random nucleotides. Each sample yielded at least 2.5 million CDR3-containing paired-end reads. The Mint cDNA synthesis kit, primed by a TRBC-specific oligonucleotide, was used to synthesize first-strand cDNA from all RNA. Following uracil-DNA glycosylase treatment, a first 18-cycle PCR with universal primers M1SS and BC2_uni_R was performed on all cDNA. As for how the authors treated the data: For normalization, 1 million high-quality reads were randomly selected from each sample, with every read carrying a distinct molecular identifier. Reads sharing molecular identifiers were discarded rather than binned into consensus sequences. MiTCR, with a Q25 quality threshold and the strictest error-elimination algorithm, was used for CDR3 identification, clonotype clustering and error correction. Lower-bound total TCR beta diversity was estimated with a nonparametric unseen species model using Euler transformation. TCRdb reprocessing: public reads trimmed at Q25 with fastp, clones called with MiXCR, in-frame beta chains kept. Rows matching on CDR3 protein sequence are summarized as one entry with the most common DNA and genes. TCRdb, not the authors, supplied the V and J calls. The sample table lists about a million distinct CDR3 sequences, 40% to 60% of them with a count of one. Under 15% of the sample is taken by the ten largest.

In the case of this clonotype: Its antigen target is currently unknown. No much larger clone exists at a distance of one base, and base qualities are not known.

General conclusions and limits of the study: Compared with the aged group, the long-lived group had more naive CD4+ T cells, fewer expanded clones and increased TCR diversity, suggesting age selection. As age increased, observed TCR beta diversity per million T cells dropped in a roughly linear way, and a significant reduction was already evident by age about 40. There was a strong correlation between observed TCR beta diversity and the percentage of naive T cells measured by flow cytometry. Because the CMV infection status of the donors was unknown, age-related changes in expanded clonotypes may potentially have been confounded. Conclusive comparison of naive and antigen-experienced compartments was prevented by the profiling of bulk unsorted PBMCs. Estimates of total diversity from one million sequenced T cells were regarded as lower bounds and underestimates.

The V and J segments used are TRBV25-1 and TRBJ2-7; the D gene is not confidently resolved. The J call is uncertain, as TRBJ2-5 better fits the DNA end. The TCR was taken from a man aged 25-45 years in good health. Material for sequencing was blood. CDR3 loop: CASSESSLMKKTQYF. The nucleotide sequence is TGTGCCAGCAGTGAATCCAGCCTCATGAAGAAGACCCAGTACTTC.